Listed here is a single TCR beta chain. This entry comes from a study of radiation and T cells in renal cell carcinoma. The CDR3 spans 13 residues. Trimming shortened V by 1 base and J by 8 bases, and 9 bases separated the two germline ends. Per germline, CDR1 PRHDT and CDR2 FYEKMQ (reference sequence). As to time point: baseline pretreatment blood. Treatment defined: 15 Gy SBRT to primary tumor, nephrectomy 4 weeks later. Radiation-treated patients gave blood at baseline, week 2 and week 4. Assay used: immunoSEQ multiplex PCR; TCRdb lists only in-frame clones, some missing. The sample holds some 100,000 clones, 82% seen once.

The sequenced sample was blood, obtained from a patient whose treatment included radiotherapy and nephrectomy. The sequence was obtained from a man aged 60-69 years with renal cell carcinoma. V is TRBV13 and J is TRBJ1-3; D call uncertain. CDR3 sequence (DNA): TGTGCCAGCAGCTTAGTAGGATTCGACACCATATATTTT. Translated, it gives CASSLVGFDTIYF.